The subject of this entry is one T cell receptor (beta chain). This record comes from a study of blood T cell repertoires in COVID-19. Study at large: Material from acute and convalescent COVID-19 was sourced from the United States, Italy and Spain. T cells, B-cell-depleted T cells, or PBMCs supplied cDNA or gDNA.

Methods used by the authors: Reference gene primer amplification gave estimated nucleated cell counts. Profiling relied on immunoSEQ multiplex PCR, and the TCRdb table lists in-frame clones only, not all of them. That table supplies the V and J calls and clone size; D and trimming were determined from the DNA. Altogether tens of thousands of clones are present, about 80% being singletons, with the ten largest covering about 12%. The sample taken for sequencing was peripheral blood. This receptor was taken from a human donor in a cohort sampled during active COVID-19.

CDR3 region: CASQLRPRDGYTF. In DNA form, the CDR3 reads TGTGCCAGTCAACTTCGCCCTCGGGATGGCTACACCTTC. J is TRBJ1-2 and V is TRBV5-6; D is unresolved. Germline V lookup: CDR1 SGHDT, CDR2 YYEEEE. CDR3 length: 13 residues. The germline V and J ends were trimmed by 8 bases and 6 bases, with 17 bases remaining between them.